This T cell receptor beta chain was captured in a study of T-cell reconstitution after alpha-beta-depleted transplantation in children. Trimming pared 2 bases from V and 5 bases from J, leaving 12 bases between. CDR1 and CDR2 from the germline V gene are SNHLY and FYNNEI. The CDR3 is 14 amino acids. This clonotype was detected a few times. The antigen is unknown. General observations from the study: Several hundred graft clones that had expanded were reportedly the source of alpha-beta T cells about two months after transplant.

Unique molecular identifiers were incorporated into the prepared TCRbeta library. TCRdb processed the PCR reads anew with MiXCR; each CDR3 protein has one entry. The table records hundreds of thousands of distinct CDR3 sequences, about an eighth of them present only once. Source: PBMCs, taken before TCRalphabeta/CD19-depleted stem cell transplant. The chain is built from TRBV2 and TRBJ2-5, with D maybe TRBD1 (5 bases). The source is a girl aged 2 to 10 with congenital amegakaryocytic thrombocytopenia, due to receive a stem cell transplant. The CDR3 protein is CASSELRQMETQYF. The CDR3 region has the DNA TGTGCCAGCAGTGAATTGAGACAGATGGAGACCCAGTACTTC. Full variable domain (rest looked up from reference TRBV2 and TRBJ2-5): EPEVTQTPSHQVTQMGQEVILRCVPISNHLYFYWYRQILGQKVEFLVSFYNNEISEKSEIFDDQFSVERPDGSNFTLKIRSTKLEDSAMYFCASSELRQMETQYFGPGTRLLVL.